Listed below are T cell receptor beta chains from one sample, sequenced in a study of T cell clonotyping in hematopoietic cell transplantation. The protocol was immunoSEQ multiplex PCR, while the TCRdb copy is restricted to in-frame clones and leaves out a portion. Of 5,500 to 7,500 clones listed, approximately 80% were seen once; the top ten hold roughly 15%. This specimen was peripheral blood mononuclear cells, taken before stem cell transplant. The origin of the receptors is a woman between 45 and 60 years old with acute myeloid leukemia. Some clones in this sample may be carry-over from other donors' samples. Both conserved end residues are trimmed from each CDR3. Not every row has a clone size; where given, it reads once, few, many or a size class.

j_call v_call clone_size cdr3_aa
TRBJ2-1 TRBV7-7 NA ASSLGTPSYNEQF
TRBJ2-7 TRBV7-2 NA ASILATGSGYEQY
TRBJ2-7 TRBV6-4 NA ASSESRDRVLSEQY
TRBJ2-7 TRBV5-6 NA ASSTSGYEQY
TRBJ2-2 TRBV6-5 NA ASSSVWGELF
TRBJ2-7 TRBV13 NA ASSLAGFSYEQY
TRBJ2-2 TRBV30 NA AWSVHAGELF
TRBJ1-2 TRBV5-6 NA ASSSGQLYGYT
TRBJ2-2 TRBV4-1 NA ASRGQLVAGELF
TRBJ1-2 TRBV4-2 NA ASSQELPGGLGYT
TRBJ1-5 TRBV30 NA AWSVRGYNQPQH
TRBJ2-7 TRBV4-1 NA ASSRTTDRYPYEQY
TRBJ2-7 TRBV27 once ASSLYHRSYEQY
TRBJ2-5 TRBV11-3 NA ASSLGRSRTGNQETQY
TRBJ2-2 TRBV5-4 NA ASSLEGRNTGELF
TRBJ2-7 TRBV5-5 NA ASSRRSRGAGSYEQY
TRBJ2-7 TRBV7-2 NA ASSPGVWPYEQY
TRBJ2-7 TRBV27 NA ASGPGSSYEQY